This entry lists 32 T cell receptor beta chains sequenced from one sample in a study of blood T cell repertoires in COVID-19. Produced via immunoSEQ multiplex PCR; TCRdb's table is partial and in-frame only. Of roughly 380,000 clones listed, 75% to 90% are singletons. The sequenced sample was peripheral blood. Receptors were obtained from a middle-aged woman with COVID-19, enrolled during active disease.

V and J are TRBV5-1 and TRBJ2-5, with 9 bases fitting TRBD1. V was clipped by 5 bases and J by 4 bases; unmatched bases: 9. The CDR3 length is 15 residues. CDR1 and CDR2 (germline): SGHRS, YFSETQ. CDR3 residues: CASRRRTGDGETQYF. In DNA, the CDR3 is TGCGCCAGCAGACGGCGGACAGGGGACGGAGAGACCCAGTACTTC.

This clone was recorded once. This chain links TRBV18 with TRBJ1-1; weak D call: TRBD1 (5 bases). The V gene's germline CDR1 is KGHSH and CDR2 LQKENI. The CDR3 sequence is 15 residues long. The V gene lost 3 bases and the J gene lost 0 bases, with 11 bases spanning the gap. The CDR3 loop is CASSPGGTLNTEAFF. The CDR3 bases are TGTGCCAGCTCACCGGGGGGGACCTTGAACACTGAAGCTTTCTTT.

The chain couples TRBV19 to TRBJ1-5, with D possibly TRBD1 on 6 matching bases. Germline lookup yields CDR1 LNHDA and CDR2 SQIVND (reference sequence). The CDR3 extends over 15 amino acids. Trimming pared 7 bases from V and 2 bases from J, leaving 15 bases between. The CDR3 region is CASNRGAEGNQPQHF. The DNA for the CDR3 is TGTGCCAGTAATCGGGGGGCGGAAGGCAATCAGCCCCAGCATTTT.

The rearrangement uses TRBV18 and TRBJ2-1; TRBD2 might be the D (6 bases). The CDR3 contains 14 residues. The germline V and J ends were trimmed by 7 bases and 10 bases, with 20 bases remaining between them. Germline V gene sequence: CDR1 KGHSH, CDR2 LQKENI. The DNA for the CDR3 is TGTGCCAGCTGCACAGGAGGGGTAGGTGCCGAGCAGTTCTTC. Translation gives CASCTGGVGAEQFF.

The chain couples TRBV12-3 or TRBV12-4 to TRBJ2-1; D ambiguous. V was pared by 5 bases and J by 5 bases, with 7 bases between. This CDR3 contains 12 residues. The CDR3 DNA follows: TGTGCCAGCAGTCTGAGGAACAATGAGCAGTTCTTC. Its protein is CASSLRNNEQFF.

The V call is TRBV10-3, the J call TRBJ1-1, with D possibly matching TRBD1 (6 bases). The CDR3 extends over 14 amino acids. Trimming shortened V by 2 bases and J by 1 base, and 8 bases separated the two germline ends. The germline CDR1 and CDR2 sequences are ENHRY and SYGVKD. The DNA of the CDR3 is TGTGCCATCAGTGAGGGGGGGGCGAACACTGAAGCTTTCTTT. Protein: CAISEGGANTEAFF.

The rearrangement links TRBV6-5 to TRBJ2-7; TRBD1 matches at 9 bases. Losses at the gene ends were 0 bases for V and 4 bases for J; bases not matched to a gene: 4. This CDR3 is built from 15 residues. In germline, CDR1 is MNHEY, CDR2 SVGAGI. The DNA of the CDR3 is TGTGCCAGCAGTTACTCGGGGACAGGGAAATACGAGCAGTACTTC. This gives the protein CASSYSGTGKYEQYF.

This sequence joins TRBV5-8 and TRBJ1-3; possible D gene TRBD1, 5 bases. The CDR3 consists of 15 residues. Trimming left V 1 base short and J 2 bases short, with 10 bases between. The germline V gene has CDR1 SGHTS and CDR2 YDEGEE. Written as DNA, the CDR3 is TGTGCCAGCAGCTTGCGGGGGGGAACTGGAAACACCATATATTTT. Protein: CASSLRGGTGNTIYF.

This chain connects TRBV3-1 (or the pseudogene TRBV3-2) to TRBJ1-1, with unresolved D. CDR3 length: 21 amino acids. The V and J ends lost 0 bases and 3 bases respectively, with 29 bases between them. CDR1 and CDR2 from the germline V gene are LGHDT and YNNKEL (reference sequence). CDR3 in DNA: TGTGCCAGCAGCCAAGATAGGTGGCCGGGGATTATCCAAGCCGGTGACACTGAAGCTTTCTTT. Amino acid sequence: CASSQDRWPGIIQAGDTEAFF.

The chain joins TRBV19 to TRBJ2-2; 7 bases agree with TRBD1. Trimming cost V 6 bases and J 6 bases; bases outside gene matches: 10. CDR1 is LNHDA and CDR2 is SQIVND in the germline V gene (reference sequence). The CDR3 consists of 15 residues. CDR3 in amino acids: CASSTTGSGSGELFF. CDR3 coding DNA: TGTGCCAGTAGCACGACAGGGAGTGGGTCCGGGGAGCTGTTTTTT.

V and J are TRBV5-1 and TRBJ2-7, with 7 bases lining up with TRBD1. Germline assignment: CDR1 SGHRS and CDR2 YFSETQ. After removal of 4 bases from V and 3 bases from J, the junction contained 4 bases not matched to a gene. The CDR3 runs 13 residues. This CDR3 reads CASSLRQGYEQYF. The CDR3 region has the DNA TGCGCCAGCAGCCTTAGACAGGGCTACGAGCAGTACTTC.

The chain links TRBV19 to TRBJ1-2, with D perhaps TRBD1 (5 bases). Per the germline V gene, CDR1 is LNHDA and CDR2 is SQIVND (reference sequence). V lost 7 bases, J lost 8 bases, and 20 bases lay in between. The CDR3 extends over 14 amino acids. In DNA form, the CDR3 reads TGTGCCAGTACCACGGGGGACGGACTGGGAGGCTACACCTTC. This gives the protein CASTTGDGLGGYTF.

This clone has only one observation. The chain joins TRBV4-3 to TRBJ2-7; TRBD1 might be the D (5 bases). V was clipped by 0 bases and J by 3 bases, with 12 bases between them. This CDR3 region has 15 residues. Germline CDR1 is LGHNA and CDR2 is YSLEER. The CDR3 region is CASSQEGARGYEQYF. The CDR3 DNA is TGCGCCAGCAGCCAAGAAGGGGCCCGTGGCTACGAGCAGTACTTC.

V and J are TRBV30 and TRBJ2-7; 9 bases map to TRBD1. The V gene's germline CDR1 is GTSNPN and CDR2 SVGIG (reference sequence). With 4 bases clipped from V and 3 bases from J, the junction kept 10 bases outside the gene matches. The CDR3 runs 15 residues. The CDR3 bases are TGTGCCTGGACTAGACCGGGACAGGGAATCTACGAGCAGTACTTC. Its protein is CAWTRPGQGIYEQYF.

The CDR3 reads CASSNDRVSQPQHF. DNA for the CDR3: TGTGCCAGCAGTAACGACAGGGTCAGTCAGCCCCAGCATTTT. This chain links TRBV2 with TRBJ1-5, with 7 bases matching TRBD1. The CDR3 has 14 amino acids. The germline gives CDR1 SNHLY, CDR2 FYNNEI. J lost 6 bases, V lost 5 bases, and 7 bases had no gene match.

V gene TRBV3-1 (or the pseudogene TRBV3-2) combines with J gene TRBJ1-3; D uncertain. This CDR3 is built from 15 residues. Trimming shortened V by 1 base and J by 2 bases, and 9 bases separated the two germline ends. Germline-derived CDR1 and CDR2 are LGHDT and YNNKEL (reference sequence). This CDR3 reads CASSQGFGAGNTIYF. The CDR3 DNA follows: TGTGCCAGCAGCCAAGGTTTTGGAGCTGGAAACACCATATATTTT.

J is TRBJ2-7 and V is TRBV5-4; 9 nucleotides agree with TRBD2. The V gene's germline CDR1 is SGHNT and CDR2 YYREEE (reference sequence). This CDR3 has 14 amino acids. The V segment lost 4 bases and the J segment 7 bases; nucleotides outside the gene matches: 9. The CDR3 here is CASSIPSGVTEQYF. CDR3 DNA sequence: TGTGCCAGCAGCATACCTAGCGGGGTTACGGAGCAGTACTTC.

The rearrangement uses TRBV5-1 and TRBJ1-4; D uncertain. This CDR3 contains 15 residues. Germline CDR1 is SGHRS and CDR2 is YFSETQ. V lost 4 bases and J 3 bases, leaving 13 bases between the germline ends. CDR3 residues: CASSPSGRANEKLFF. The CDR3 nucleotides are TGCGCCAGCAGCCCTTCGGGGAGGGCTAATGAAAAACTGTTTTTT.

The chain carries TRBV30 and TRBJ1-5; possibly TRBD1 for D (5 bases). The CDR3 sequence is 16 residues long. Per germline, CDR1 GTSNPN and CDR2 SVGIG (reference sequence). Trimming left V 0 bases short and J 4 bases short, with 16 bases between. For the CDR3, the DNA is TGTGCCTGGAGTGTAAGGGGTTCTGGGGTTAATCAGCCCCAGCATTTT. Its protein is CAWSVRGSGVNQPQHF.

The rearrangement joins TRBV7-9 to TRBJ1-2; 7 nucleotides match TRBD1. Germline V gene sequence: CDR1 SEHNR, CDR2 FQNEAQ (reference sequence). The V segment lost 4 bases and the J segment 4 bases; nucleotides outside the gene matches: 9. The CDR3 sequence is 15 residues long. CDR3 coding DNA: TGTGCCAGCAGCTCTCTCTACTGGGACAGCTATGGCTACACCTTC. Amino acid sequence: CASSSLYWDSYGYTF.

This chain connects TRBV5-1 to TRBJ1-1; no clear D. Per the germline V gene, CDR1 is SGHRS and CDR2 is YFSETQ. The V end lost 0 bases, the J end lost 8 bases, and 11 bases lay between the germline ends. CDR3 length equals 13 residues. The CDR3 DNA reads as TGCGCCAGCAGCTTGGGGCAGGCGGGAGAAGCTTTCTTT. Translating gives CASSLGQAGEAFF. The complete variable domain, with remaining parts taken from reference TRBV5-1 and TRBJ1-1, reads KAGVTQTPRYLIKTRGQQVTLSCSPISGHRSVSWYQQTPGQGLQFLFEYFSETQRNKGNFPGRFSGRQFSNSRSEMNVSTLELGDSALYLCASSLGQAGEAFFGQGTRLTVV.

This chain links TRBV27 with TRBJ2-1; TRBD1 might be the D (6 bases). Trimming pared 6 bases from V and 0 bases from J, leaving 12 bases between. Per germline, CDR1 MNHEY and CDR2 SMNVEV (reference sequence). CDR3 length: 15 amino acids. As DNA, the CDR3 is TGTGCCAGCAGCCTAGACAGGAGCTCCTACAATGAGCAGTTCTTC. It codes for CASSLDRSSYNEQFF.

This chain uses TRBV2 with TRBJ1-4; the D is unclear. CDR3 length: 14 residues. Deletions cut 6 bases from V and 7 bases from J, with 15 bases between. Germline values: CDR1 SNHLY, CDR2 FYNNEI. CDR3 residues: CASRTRQETEKLFF. As DNA, the CDR3 is TGTGCCAGCAGGACCCGGCAGGAAACTGAAAAACTGTTTTTT.

The chain is built from TRBV30 and TRBJ1-1; D is unresolved. The CDR3 covers 11 residues. In germline, CDR1 is GTSNPN, CDR2 SVGIG (reference sequence). V shed 2 bases and J shed 11 bases, with 12 bases lying between them. The CDR3 here is CAWSTSRGAFF. In nucleotides, the CDR3 is TGTGCCTGGAGTACCAGTCGAGGGGCTTTCTTT.

The rearrangement links TRBV9 to TRBJ2-7, with TRBD1 identical over 12 bases. There are 15 residues in the CDR3. Germline values: CDR1 SGDLS, CDR2 YYNGEE. Losses at the gene ends were 4 bases for V and 4 bases for J; bases not matched to a gene: 6. CDR3 residues: CASSTEGQGAYEQYF. CDR3 nucleotides: TGTGCCAGCAGCACCGAGGGACAGGGGGCATACGAGCAGTACTTC.

The chain joins TRBV9 to TRBJ2-2; 10 bases match TRBD2. CDR1 SGDLS and CDR2 YYNGEE come from the germline V gene. The J segment lost 7 bases and the V segment lost 0 bases, leaving 3 bases of the junction unmatched. The CDR3 is 15 residues long. This CDR3 is CASSVERGGIGELFF. CDR3 DNA sequence: TGTGCCAGCAGCGTAGAGCGGGGGGGAATCGGGGAGCTGTTTTTT. Supplemented by reference TRBV9 and TRBJ2-2, the full variable domain reads DSGVTQTPKHLITATGQRVTLRCSPRSGDLSVYWYQQSLDQGLQFLIQYYNGEERAKGNILERFSAQQFPDLHSELNLSSLELGDSALYFCASSVERGGIGELFFGEGSRLTVL.

V and J are TRBV3-1 (or the pseudogene TRBV3-2) and TRBJ2-1; weak D call: TRBD1 (6 bases). The CDR3 extends over 16 amino acids. From germline, CDR1 is LGHDT and CDR2 YNNKEL (reference sequence). V shed 5 bases and J shed 4 bases, with 18 bases lying between them. DNA for the CDR3: TGTGCCAGCAGCTCCCCGCGTGAGGGGGTATACAATGAGCAGTTCTTC. Translating gives CASSSPREGVYNEQFF.

The chain recombines TRBV19 with TRBJ2-2; 7 bases fit TRBD2. This CDR3 is built from 15 residues. V shed 3 bases, J shed 4 bases, and the junction held 5 bases outside the gene matches. Per germline, CDR1 LNHDA and CDR2 SQIVND (reference sequence). CDR3 region: CASSIQRGGTGELFF. CDR3 DNA: TGTGCCAGTAGTATCCAGCGGGGAGGCACCGGGGAGCTGTTTTTT.

This clone has just one count. The chain joins TRBV5-4 to TRBJ2-1, with no clear D. Trimming took off 0 bases at V and 1 base at J, with 11 bases between the two ends. Per germline, CDR1 SGHNT and CDR2 YYREEE (reference sequence). There are 16 residues in the CDR3. In DNA, the CDR3 is TGTGCCAGCAGCTTGGCCACCTTTAGTTCCTACAATGAGCAGTTCTTC. It specifies CASSLATFSSYNEQFF. The full variable domain, completed using reference TRBV5-4 and TRBJ2-1, is ETGVTQSPTHLIKTRGQQVTLRCSSQSGHNTVSWYQQALGQGPQFIFQYYREEENGRGNFPPRFSGLQFPNYSSELNVNALELDDSALYLCASSLATFSSYNEQFFGPGTRLTVL.

The chain uses TRBV5-1 and TRBJ1-3; the D is unclear. Per the germline V gene, CDR1 is SGHRS and CDR2 is YFSETQ. CDR3 length equals 14 residues. The germline V and J ends were trimmed by 4 bases and 0 bases, with 8 bases remaining between them. This chain's CDR3 is CASSLGSSGNTIYF. Written as DNA, the CDR3 is TGCGCCAGCAGCCTTGGGAGCTCTGGAAACACCATATATTTT.

The chain carries TRBV13 and TRBJ2-1; D is perhaps TRBD2 (5 bases). V was shortened by 2 bases and J by 4 bases, with 15 bases between the two germline ends. The CDR3 sequence is 16 residues long. Looked up from germline, CDR1 is PRHDT and CDR2 is FYEKMQ (reference sequence). The CDR3 DNA reads TGTGCCAGCAGCTTAAGGAGGCCGGCGCTTTACAATGAGCAGTTCTTC. Protein product: CASSLRRPALYNEQFF.

The chain recombines TRBV29-1 with TRBJ2-7, with TRBD1 matching 7 bases. Germline CDR1 SQVTM, CDR2 ANQGSEA. The J segment lost 5 bases and the V segment lost 6 bases, leaving 10 bases of the junction unmatched. The CDR3 spans 13 residues. CDR3 region: CSVDIRGMNEQYF. The CDR3, as DNA: TGCAGCGTGGATATCAGGGGGATGAACGAGCAGTACTTC.